The 21 T cell receptor beta chains presented below share a single source sample, sequenced in a study of neurological immune-mediated disorders. TCRdb re-called the 5' RACE reads with MiXCR, one entry per CDR3 protein. The data show about 80,000 distinct CDR3 sequences, around a tenth seen once. Sequencing was carried out using PBMCs. The receptors shown here come from a man in his fifties or sixties in good health.

In this sample, this clonotype turned up many times. This chain uses TRBV11-2 with TRBJ1-3; 7 bases agree with TRBD1. With V trimmed by 4 bases and J by 0 bases, 9 bases remained unmatched. This CDR3 has 17 amino acids. Per the germline V gene, CDR1 is SGHAT and CDR2 is FQNNGV. CDR3 DNA sequence: TGTGCCAGCAGCTGGTCGGGACAGCCGAGCTCTGGAAACACCATATATTTT. This gives the protein CASSWSGQPSSGNTIYF.

As regards this clonotype: One base away lies a much larger clone, so this may be a sequencing read error. V and J are TRBV14 and TRBJ1-2; possibly TRBD1 for D (6 bases). The CDR3 is 13 residues long. V lost 4 bases and J 6 bases, leaving 12 bases between the germline ends. CDR1 and CDR2 (germline): SGHDN, FVKESK. CDR3 bases: TGTGCCAGCAGCCTAACAGGGATTCATGGCTACACCTTC. Translating it yields CASSLTGIHGYTF.

This clonotype showed up many times. The chain combines TRBV10-2 with TRBJ1-2; D is ambiguous. CDR3 length: 16 residues. Trimming left V 0 bases short and J 2 bases short, with 13 bases between. Germline V gene data show CDR1 as WSHSY and CDR2 as SAAADI. CDR3 amino acids: CASSESGRIFNYGYTF. DNA of the CDR3: TGCGCCAGCAGTGAGTCAGGCAGGATCTTCAACTATGGCTACACCTTC.

This clonotype was counted many times. This chain joins TRBV6-1 and TRBJ2-1; maybe TRBD2 (6 bases). The ends were cut back, 3 bases at V and 3 bases at J, with 9 bases in the middle. This CDR3 comprises 14 residues. The germline gives CDR1 MNHNS, CDR2 SASEGT. The CDR3 nucleotides read TGTGCCAGCAGTGAGGAGACTAGCTACAATGAGCAGTTCTTC. It encodes CASSEETSYNEQFF.

This clonotype was counted at least ten times. This CDR3 reads CASSEARTGGGQREQFF. CDR3 DNA: TGTGCCAGCAGTGAAGCGCGGACGGGTGGCGGACAGCGTGAGCAGTTCTTC. This chain uses TRBV2 with TRBJ2-1; D perhaps matches TRBD1 (6 bases). The CDR3 sequence is 17 residues long. Trimming removed 0 bases at V and 9 bases at J, with 21 bases between. Germline V gives CDR1 SNHLY, CDR2 FYNNEI.

This clonotype occurred many times. The chain has TRBV18 and TRBJ2-4; D remains ambiguous. V was trimmed by 3 bases and J by 1 base, leaving 4 bases between them. The length of the CDR3 is 13 residues. Per germline, CDR1 KGHSH and CDR2 LQKENI. Here the CDR3 DNA reads TGTGCCAGCTCACCCCCCGCCAAAAACATTCAGTACTTC. Its protein product is CASSPPAKNIQYF.

About this clonotype: Just one base apart from a much larger clone, this may be a read error. This rearrangement joins TRBV25-1 to TRBJ1-3; possibly TRBD1 for D (5 bases). This CDR3 comprises 15 residues. The germline gives CDR1 MGHDK, CDR2 SYGVNS. DNA for the CDR3: TGTGCCAGCAGTGAATCTTGGGACTCTGGAAACACCAGATATTTT. Amino acid sequence: CASSESWDSGNTRYF.

This clonotype was detected many times. The rearrangement links TRBV28 to TRBJ2-5, with 10 bases matching TRBD1. The CDR3 covers 14 residues. Germline CDR1 reads MDHEN; CDR2 reads SYDVKM. Unmatched junction bases numbered 4, after V lost 4 bases and J lost 5 bases. CDR3 DNA sequence: TGTGCCAGCAGTTCGGGACAGGGGCCGGAGACCCAGTACTTC. Amino acids: CASSSGQGPETQYF. Based on the CDR3 plus reference TRBV28 and TRBJ2-5, the full variable domain is DVKVTQSSRYLVKRTGEKVFLECVQDMDHENMFWYRQDPGLGLRLIYFSYDVKMKEKGDIPEGYSVSREKKERFSLILESASTNQTSMYLCASSSGQGPETQYFGPGTRLLVL.

This clonotype was counted many times. The J gene is TRBJ1-5, the V gene TRBV6-2 or TRBV6-3; 8 bases line up with TRBD1. This CDR3 is 16 amino acids long. V shed 6 bases and J 3 bases; nucleotides not matched to a gene: 10. CDR1 MNHEY and CDR2 SVGEGT come from the germline V gene. In DNA form, the CDR3 reads TGTGCCAGCAGGGACGGAGCAGGGGGCCTCAATCAGCCCCAGCATTTT. Encoded protein: CASRDGAGGLNQPQHF.

This clonotype was detected a few times. The chain combines TRBV25-1 with TRBJ2-1, with 8 nucleotides matching TRBD1. The CDR3 runs to 17 residues. Germline V gene data show CDR1 as MGHDK and CDR2 as SYGVNS. V lost 7 bases to trimming and J lost 4 bases; unmatched junction nucleotides: 15. The CDR3 DNA is TGTGCCAGCAACCCATCACGCGGGACAGGACTGTACAATGAGCAGTTCTTC. The encoded protein is CASNPSRGTGLYNEQFF.

At least ten counts were recorded for this clonotype. The chain combines TRBV20-1 with TRBJ2-7; 10 positions agree with TRBD1. The V gene end was trimmed by 3 bases and the J gene end by 2 bases; junction bases not matched to a gene: 10. Germline CDR1 and CDR2: DFQATT and SNEGSKA (reference sequence). The CDR3 extends over 16 amino acids. The CDR3 spells CSARSSGTGVTYEQYF. In DNA form, the CDR3 reads TGCAGTGCTAGGTCCTCCGGGACAGGGGTTACCTACGAGCAGTACTTC.

This clonotype was seen ten or more times. CDR3 protein: CASKGGAGEQYF. For the CDR3, the DNA is TGTGCCAGCAAGGGGGGGGCTGGGGAGCAGTACTTC. The chain uses TRBV27 and TRBJ2-7; weak D call: TRBD2 (7 bases). Germline V gives CDR1 MNHEY, CDR2 SMNVEV (reference sequence). The CDR3 totals 12 residues. The ends were cut back, 7 bases at V and 7 bases at J, with 14 bases in the middle.

This clonotype was seen at least ten times. The V and J genes are TRBV6-2 or TRBV6-3 and TRBJ2-4; D might be TRBD1 (5 bases). Per the germline V gene, CDR1 is MNHEY and CDR2 is SVGEGT. Between the trimmed V and J ends, which lost 6 bases and 13 bases, there was a span of 22 bases. The CDR3 sequence is 14 residues long. The CDR3 DNA follows: TGTGCCAGCAGCCTCGCGTTGATTCAGGGTACGCAGTACTTC. Translated, it gives CASSLALIQGTQYF.

This clonotype has at least ten counts. The J gene is TRBJ2-5, the V gene TRBV28, with 7 bases identical to TRBD2. Germline V gene sequence: CDR1 MDHEN, CDR2 SYDVKM. The CDR3 is 14 residues long. The J segment lost 3 bases and the V segment lost 5 bases, leaving 6 bases of the junction unmatched. In nucleotides, the CDR3 is TGTGCCAGCAGTGTGACTAGCCGCAAAGAGACCCAGTACTTC. It codes for CASSVTSRKETQYF.

This clonotype was observed at least ten times. This chain uses TRBV15 with TRBJ2-7; 15 positions agree with TRBD2. There are 16 residues in the CDR3. The germline V gene encodes CDR1 LNHNV and CDR2 YYDKDF (reference sequence). The V gene end was trimmed by 0 bases and the J gene end by 7 bases; junction bases not matched to a gene: 4. The CDR3 region has the DNA TGTGCCACCAGCAGAGAGGGACTAGCGGGAGGCTGGGAGCAGTACTTC. Protein: CATSREGLAGGWEQYF.

This clonotype was counted ten times or more. The J gene is TRBJ2-2, the V gene TRBV5-1; D not certain. Germline loops: CDR1 SGHRS, CDR2 YFSETQ. The V end was cut by 6 bases, the J end by 1 base, with 16 bases between. The CDR3 extends over 16 amino acids. CDR3 nucleotides: TGCGCCAGCACCCCCCAAATACAACAGAACACCGGGGAGCTGTTTTTT. Amino acid sequence: CASTPQIQQNTGELFF.

This clonotype occurred many times. This chain joins TRBV13 and TRBJ2-2; TRBD1 matches at 10 bases. The J segment lost 4 bases and the V segment lost 3 bases, leaving 2 bases of the junction unmatched. The CDR3 length is 15 residues. Germline CDR1 reads PRHDT; CDR2 reads FYEKMQ (reference sequence). The CDR3 spells CASSFGQGVTGELFF. The CDR3 DNA reads TGTGCCAGCAGCTTCGGACAGGGGGTCACCGGGGAGCTGTTTTTT. Full variable domain (remainder filled in from reference TRBV13 and TRBJ2-2): AAGVIQSPRHLIKEKRETATLKCYPIPRHDTVYWYQQGPGQDPQFLISFYEKMQSDKGSIPDRFSAQQFSDYHSELNMSSLELGDSALYFCASSFGQGVTGELFFGEGSRLTVL.

The chain combines TRBV7-3 with TRBJ2-7; D might be TRBD1 (6 bases). Trimming cost V 4 bases and J 3 bases, with 10 bases left between them. CDR1 SGHTA and CDR2 FQGTGA come from the germline V gene. The CDR3 has 13 amino acids. CDR3: CASSSQQGYEQYF. CDR3 DNA: TGTGCCAGCAGCTCCCAACAGGGCTACGAGCAGTACTTC.

The chain recombines TRBV18 with TRBJ2-7; 10 bases are a match to TRBD2. Germline values: CDR1 KGHSH, CDR2 LQKENI. V shed 1 base and J 5 bases; nucleotides not matched to a gene: 8. The CDR3 covers 16 residues. CDR3 in amino acids: CASSPQERGGIDEQYF. For the CDR3, the DNA is TGTGCCAGCTCACCACAGGAGCGGGGGGGCATCGACGAGCAGTACTTC.

This clonotype was found many times. The genes are TRBV4-2 and TRBJ1-5; D may be TRBD1 (6 bases). The CDR3 spans 14 residues. V lost 0 bases and J 6 bases, leaving 9 bases between the germline ends. CDR1 and CDR2 from the germline V gene are LGHNA and YNFKEQ. In nucleotides, the CDR3 is TGTGCCAGCAGCCAAGACCCAGGGGCTCAGCCCCAGCATTTT. Translating it yields CASSQDPGAQPQHF.

At least ten counts were recorded for this clonotype. This chain connects TRBV10-3 to TRBJ2-7; a possible D gene is TRBD1 (5 bases). Between the trimmed V and J ends, which lost 4 bases and 2 bases, there was a span of 9 bases. The CDR3 is 13 residues long. Germline V gene data show CDR1 as ENHRY and CDR2 as SYGVKD. The CDR3 region is CAISGRGTYEQYF. The DNA for the CDR3 is TGTGCCATCAGTGGTAGGGGCACCTACGAGCAGTACTTC.